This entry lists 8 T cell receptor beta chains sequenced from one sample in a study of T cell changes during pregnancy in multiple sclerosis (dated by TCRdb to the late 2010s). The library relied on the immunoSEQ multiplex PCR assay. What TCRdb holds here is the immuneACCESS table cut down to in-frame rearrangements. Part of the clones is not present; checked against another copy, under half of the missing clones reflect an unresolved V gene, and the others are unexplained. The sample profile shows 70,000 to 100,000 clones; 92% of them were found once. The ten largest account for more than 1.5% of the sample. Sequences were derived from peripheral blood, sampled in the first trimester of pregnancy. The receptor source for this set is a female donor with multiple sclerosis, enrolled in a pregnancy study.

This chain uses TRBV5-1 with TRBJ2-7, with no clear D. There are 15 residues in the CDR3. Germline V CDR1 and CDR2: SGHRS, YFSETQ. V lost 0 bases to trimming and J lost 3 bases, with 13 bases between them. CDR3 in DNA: TGCGCCAGCAGCTTGGGCGTAGATTTTTACTACGAGCAGTACTTC. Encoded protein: CASSLGVDFYYEQYF.

This CDR3 reads CASSLHRRNEQYF. CDR3 sequence (DNA): TGTGCCAGCAGTTTACACAGGCGGAACGAGCAGTACTTC. This chain links TRBV27 with TRBJ2-7; weak D call: TRBD1 (5 bases). The CDR3 is 13 residues long. The V gene lost 2 bases and the J gene lost 5 bases, with 10 bases spanning the gap. Germline assignment: CDR1 MNHEY and CDR2 SMNVEV (reference sequence).

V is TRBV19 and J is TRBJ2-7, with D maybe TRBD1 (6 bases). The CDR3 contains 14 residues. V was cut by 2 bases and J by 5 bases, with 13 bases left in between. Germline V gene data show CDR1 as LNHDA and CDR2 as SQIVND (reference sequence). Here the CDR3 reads CASSILGARNEQYF. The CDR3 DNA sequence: TGTGCCAGTAGTATACTGGGGGCGAGAAACGAGCAGTACTTC.

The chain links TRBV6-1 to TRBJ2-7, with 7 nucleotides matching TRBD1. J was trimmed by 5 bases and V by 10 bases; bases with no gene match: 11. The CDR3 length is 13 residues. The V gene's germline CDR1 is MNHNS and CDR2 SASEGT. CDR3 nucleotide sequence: TGTGCCATCGTAGACAGGGTCAGGAACGAGCAGTACTTC. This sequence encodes CAIVDRVRNEQYF.

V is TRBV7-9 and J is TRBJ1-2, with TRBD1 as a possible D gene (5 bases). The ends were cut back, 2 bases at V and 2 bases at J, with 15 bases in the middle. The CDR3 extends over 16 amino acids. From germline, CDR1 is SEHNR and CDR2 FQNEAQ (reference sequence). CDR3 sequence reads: CASSLTPDSPNYGYTF. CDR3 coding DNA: TGTGCCAGCAGCTTAACCCCAGACAGCCCGAACTATGGCTACACCTTC.

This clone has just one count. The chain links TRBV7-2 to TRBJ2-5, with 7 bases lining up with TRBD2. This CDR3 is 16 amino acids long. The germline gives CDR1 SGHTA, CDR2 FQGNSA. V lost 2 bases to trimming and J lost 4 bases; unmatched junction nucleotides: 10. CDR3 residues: CASSLSTSEPVETQYF. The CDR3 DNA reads TGTGCCAGCAGCTTAAGCACTAGCGAACCGGTAGAGACCCAGTACTTC.

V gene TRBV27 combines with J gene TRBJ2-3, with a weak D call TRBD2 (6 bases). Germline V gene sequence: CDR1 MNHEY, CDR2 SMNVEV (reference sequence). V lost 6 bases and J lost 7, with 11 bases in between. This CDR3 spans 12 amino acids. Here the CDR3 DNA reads TGTGCCAGCAGGCCGGACTATCATACGCAGTATTTT. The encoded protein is CASRPDYHTQYF.

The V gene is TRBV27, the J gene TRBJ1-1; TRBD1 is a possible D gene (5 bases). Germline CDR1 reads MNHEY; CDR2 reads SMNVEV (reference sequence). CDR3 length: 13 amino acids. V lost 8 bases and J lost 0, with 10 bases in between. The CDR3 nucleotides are TGTGCCAGCGGGGGGTGGGTGAACACTGAAGCTTTCTTT. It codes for CASGGWVNTEAFF.